A single sample gave rise to the 6 T cell receptor beta chains below, sequenced in a study of shared clonotypes between healthy human individuals. Profiling relied on immunoSEQ multiplex PCR, and the TCRdb table lists in-frame clones only, not all of them. The table lists some 1 million clones, 65% to 75% of them singletons, with about 1.5% in the top ten. The sample was memory CD4+ T cells sorted from blood. As for subset: CD45RA-negative fraction. Receptors originate from a man between 18 and 29 years old in good health.

The J gene is TRBJ1-2, the V gene TRBV5-8; D is perhaps TRBD1 (5 bases). This CDR3 has 15 residues. V lost 0 bases, J lost 4 bases, and 13 bases lay in between. Germline loops: CDR1 SGHTS, CDR2 YDEGEE. For the CDR3, the DNA is TGTGCCAGCAGCTTGGGAGTCGGGGCCCCCTATGGCTACACCTTC. Residues: CASSLGVGAPYGYTF.

V is TRBV18 and J is TRBJ2-3; no definite D call. Trimming removed 3 bases at V and 1 base at J, with 14 bases between. CDR1 and CDR2 from the germline V gene are KGHSH and LQKENI. The CDR3 spans 16 residues. This CDR3 reads CASSPNQRSGTDTQYF. The CDR3 bases are TGTGCCAGCTCACCTAATCAAAGGTCCGGCACAGATACGCAGTATTTT.

V and J are TRBV30 and TRBJ1-1; D ambiguous. CDR3 size: 14 residues. Germline CDR1 reads GTSNPN; CDR2 reads SVGIG (reference sequence). The V gene lost 2 bases and the J gene lost 6 bases, with 16 bases spanning the gap. The CDR3 sequence is CAWSKDPRDSEAFF. In DNA, the CDR3 is TGTGCCTGGAGTAAGGACCCCCGAGACTCTGAAGCTTTCTTT.

The rearrangement uses TRBV5-4 and TRBJ2-5, with D perhaps assigned TRBD1 or TRBD2 (5 bases each). Germline-derived CDR1 and CDR2 are SGHNT and YYREEE (reference sequence). Trimming stripped 1 base from V and 5 bases from J, with 15 bases between. The CDR3 has 15 residues. The CDR3 sequence: CASSLSGLRGETQYF. For the CDR3, the DNA is TGTGCCAGCAGCTTGTCGGGGCTTAGGGGTGAGACCCAGTACTTC.

This clone has a handful of counts. The CDR3 sequence: CASSQTSGGAEEQYF. CDR3 nucleotides: TGTGCCAGCAGTCAAACTAGCGGGGGGGCCGAGGAGCAGTACTTC. V and J are TRBV6-5 and TRBJ2-7, with 13 bases fitting TRBD2. Germline-derived CDR1 and CDR2 are MNHEY and SVGAGI. The junction had 8 bases not matched to a gene; V was cut back by 5 bases and J by 7 bases. This CDR3 contains 15 residues.

V is TRBV4-1 and J is TRBJ1-2, with a possible D match to TRBD1 (6 bases). V dropped 2 bases and J dropped 2 bases, with 12 bases sitting between them. The CDR3 is 15 amino acids. Germline lookup yields CDR1 MGHRA and CDR2 YSYEKL. CDR3 sequence reads: CASSQQEDSNYGYTF. DNA for the CDR3: TGCGCCAGCAGCCAACAGGAGGACAGCAACTATGGCTACACCTTC.